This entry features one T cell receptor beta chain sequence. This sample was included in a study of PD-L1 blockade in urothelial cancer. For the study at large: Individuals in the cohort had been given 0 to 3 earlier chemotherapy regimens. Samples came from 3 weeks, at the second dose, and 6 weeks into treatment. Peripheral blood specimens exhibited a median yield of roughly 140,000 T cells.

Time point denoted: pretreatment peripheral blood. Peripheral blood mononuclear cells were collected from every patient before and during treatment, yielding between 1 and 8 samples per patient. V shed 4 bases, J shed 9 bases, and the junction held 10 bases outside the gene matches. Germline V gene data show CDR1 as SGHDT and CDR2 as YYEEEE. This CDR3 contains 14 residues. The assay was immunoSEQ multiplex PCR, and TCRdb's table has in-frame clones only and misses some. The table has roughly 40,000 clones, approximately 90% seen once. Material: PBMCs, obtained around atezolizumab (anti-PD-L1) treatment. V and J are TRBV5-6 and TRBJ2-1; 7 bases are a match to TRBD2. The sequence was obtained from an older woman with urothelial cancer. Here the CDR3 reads CASSGGTTRGEQFF. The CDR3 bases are TGTGCCAGCAGCGGGGGGACTACCCGGGGTGAGCAGTTCTTC.